This T cell receptor (beta chain) was sequenced in a study of coeliac disease. Study results and limitations: The authors considered this approach unsuitable for unbiased detection of gliadin-specific T cells. Lower clonality than controls marked TRB and TRG repertoires from active celiac intraepithelial and lamina propria samples. Lamina propria and intraepithelial cell fractions may contain each other's cells.

Cells were frozen in aliquots of 500,000, and one aliquot per fraction was sequenced. CDR3 length: 16 residues. J lost 2 bases, V lost 3 bases, and 10 bases had no gene match. Germline CDR1 reads GTSNPN; CDR2 reads SVGIG (reference sequence). This table comes from immunoSEQ multiplex PCR, and its TCRdb copy is limited to in-frame clones, with some not included. Of 3,000 or so clones in the sample, around 59% are singletons; the top ten hold 18%. Worth noting for this clone: The antigen remains unidentified.

The sequenced sample consisted of intraepithelial lymphocytes from the gut. The receptor was derived from a man aged 60 to 75 with celiac disease on a gluten-free diet. The chain joins TRBV30 to TRBJ1-5, with 7 bases that match TRBD1. The CDR3 reads CAWRASGGGGNQPQHF. CDR3 coding DNA: TGTGCCTGGAGGGCTTCAGGGGGAGGTGGCAATCAGCCCCAGCATTTT. The full variable domain, in which reference TRBV30 and TRBJ1-5 provide the parts outside the CDR3, is SQTIHQWPATLVQPVGSPLSLECTVEGTSNPNLYWYRQAAGRGLQLLFYSVGIGQISSEVPQNLSASRPQDRQFILSSKKLLLSDSGFYLCAWRASGGGGNQPQHFGDGTRLSIL.